This T cell receptor beta chain was profiled in a study of metastatic and nonmetastatic thyroid tumors. Germline V gene data show CDR1 as MNHNS and CDR2 as SASEGT. Trimming removed 7 bases from V and 4 bases from J; junction bases left unmatched: 15. The CDR3 is 16 residues long. Every patient was untreated before thyroid surgery. This clone was seen more than once but under ten times. TCRdb redid the clone calls on the PCR reads using MiXCR. The sample holds tens of thousands of clones, roughly a quarter seen once. J is TRBJ1-1 and V is TRBV6-1; 7 bases are shared with TRBD1. The sequenced sample was blood. The TCR sequence derives from a female donor with papillary thyroid cancer or a benign thyroid nodule (not recorded which). Some clones in this sample may be carry-over from other donors' samples. CDR3 residues: CASMGKGAPLVTEAFF. DNA of the CDR3: TGTGCCAGCATGGGCAAGGGGGCCCCTCTCGTCACTGAAGCTTTCTTT.